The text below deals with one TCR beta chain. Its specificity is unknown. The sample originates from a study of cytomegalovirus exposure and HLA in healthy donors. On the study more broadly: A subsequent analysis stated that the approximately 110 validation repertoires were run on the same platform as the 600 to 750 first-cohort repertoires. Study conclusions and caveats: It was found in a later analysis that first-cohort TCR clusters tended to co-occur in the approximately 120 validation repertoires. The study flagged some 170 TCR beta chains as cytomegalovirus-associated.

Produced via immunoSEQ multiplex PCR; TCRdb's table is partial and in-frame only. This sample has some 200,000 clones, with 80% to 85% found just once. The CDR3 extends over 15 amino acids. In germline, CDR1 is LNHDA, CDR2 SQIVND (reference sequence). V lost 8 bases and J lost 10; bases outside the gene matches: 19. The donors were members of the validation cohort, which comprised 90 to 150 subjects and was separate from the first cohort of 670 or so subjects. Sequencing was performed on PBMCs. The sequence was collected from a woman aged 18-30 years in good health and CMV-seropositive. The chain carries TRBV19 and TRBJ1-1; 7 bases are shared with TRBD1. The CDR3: CASLEGLRQGKGAFF. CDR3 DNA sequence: TGTGCCAGTTTGGAGGGTCTACGACAGGGAAAAGGAGCTTTCTTT.